What follows is one T cell receptor beta chain and its context. The assay was immunoSEQ multiplex PCR, and TCRdb's table has in-frame clones only and misses some. The sample lists almost 55,000 clones; roughly 80% were seen once. The source of the sample is a study of T cell responses to AZD1222 COVID-19 vaccine. The source is an adult in good health. Sequenced material: peripheral blood, taken on day 0 of AZD1222 vaccination.

The CDR3 protein is CASSSSTSGRVNEQFF. CDR3 DNA: TGTGCCAGCAGCTCGAGCACTAGCGGGAGGGTCAATGAGCAGTTCTTC. The chain has TRBV7-2 and TRBJ2-1; TRBD2 agrees at 13 bases. Looked up from germline, CDR1 is SGHTA and CDR2 is FQGNSA. This CDR3 spans 16 amino acids. V was pared by 4 bases and J by 6 bases, with 6 bases of the junction left unmatched.